A single sample is the source of the 18 T cell receptor beta chains below, sequenced in a study of hypomethylating agent response in myelodysplastic syndrome. Method: immunoSEQ multiplex PCR; TCRdb's copy keeps in-frame clones and lacks some. The repertoire consists of a few thousand clones, with about 80% occurring once and the leading ten covering roughly 30%. Sequencing used bone marrow, obtained before or after starting hypomethylating agent treatment for myelodysplastic syndrome (not recorded which). Receptors originate from a human donor with myelodysplastic syndrome.

The rearrangement uses TRBV28 and TRBJ2-5; tentatively, D is TRBD2 (6 bases). Judging by the DNA end, TRBJ2-7 fits better; the J call may be wrong. The CDR3 length is 14 residues. Germline assignment: CDR1 MDHEN and CDR2 SYDVKM. The CDR3 reads CASRPSADVYEQYF. The CDR3 coding sequence is TGTGCCAGCAGACCTAGCGCTGACGTCTACGAGCAGTACTTC.

The rearrangement uses TRBV19 and TRBJ1-3; 8 bases are shared with TRBD1. The CDR3 loop spans 17 amino acids. V was clipped by 3 bases and J by 1 base; unmatched bases: 8. Germline V gives CDR1 LNHDA, CDR2 SQIVND (reference sequence). As DNA, the CDR3 is TGTGCCAGTAGTATTGTTGCAGGGGGCGTTTCTGGAAACACCATATATTTT. Translation gives CASSIVAGGVSGNTIYF.

This chain joins TRBV28 and TRBJ1-1; 11 positions agree with TRBD1. This CDR3 is 17 amino acids long. V shed 2 bases and J 4 bases; nucleotides not matched to a gene: 9. Looked up from germline, CDR1 is MDHEN and CDR2 is SYDVKM. The CDR3 sequence is CASSLPGTGGRGTEAFF. CDR3 in DNA: TGTGCCAGCAGTTTACCCGGGACAGGGGGAAGGGGCACTGAAGCTTTCTTT.

J is TRBJ1-6 and V is TRBV5-5, with D tentatively TRBD1 (5 bases). Per the germline V gene, CDR1 is SGHKS and CDR2 is YYEKEE (reference sequence). This CDR3 has 13 residues. With 2 bases removed from V and 9 bases from J, the gap between germline ends came to 9 bases. CDR3 sequence: CASSLDGGSPLHF. Here the CDR3 DNA reads TGTGCCAGCAGCTTAGACGGGGGTTCACCCCTCCACTTT.

The chain recombines TRBV4-3 with TRBJ2-7; 7 nucleotides agree with TRBD2. With 0 bases clipped from V and 2 bases from J, the junction kept 10 bases outside the gene matches. The CDR3 has 17 amino acids. Germline V gene lookup returns CDR1 LGHNA and CDR2 YSLEER. DNA for the CDR3: TGCGCCAGCAGCCAAGATTTCGGGGAGGGCCTCGCCTACGAGCAGTACTTC. It codes for CASSQDFGEGLAYEQYF.

J is TRBJ1-4 and V is TRBV16; D gene unclear. With 1 base removed from V and 13 bases from J, the gap between germline ends came to 28 bases. Germline CDR1 is KGHSY and CDR2 is FQNENV. The CDR3 is 18 amino acids. The CDR3 nucleotides read TGTGCCAGCAGCCAATTCGATCCATCTCTCACTCTGGCTGTAAGACTGTTTTTT. This gives the protein CASSQFDPSLTLAVRLFF.

The V call is TRBV19, the J call TRBJ2-1; 7 bases match TRBD2. CDR3 length equals 15 residues. J gave up 10 bases and V 1 base, and 10 bases lay outside the gene matches. Germline assignment: CDR1 LNHDA and CDR2 SQIVND (reference sequence). The CDR3 loop is CASSIGLALGIEQFF. The CDR3 bases are TGTGCCAGTAGTATAGGACTAGCACTCGGGATCGAGCAGTTCTTC.

This clone showed up just once. The J gene is TRBJ2-4, the V gene TRBV25-1, with D perhaps TRBD1 (6 bases). The germline V gene has CDR1 MGHDK and CDR2 SYGVNS. Between the trimmed V and J ends, which lost 10 bases and 2 bases, there was a span of 18 bases. The CDR3 sequence is 15 residues long. CDR3 protein: CAIWGHFGSKNIQYF. The CDR3, as DNA: TGTGCCATATGGGGACACTTCGGGTCCAAAAACATTCAGTACTTC. The full variable domain, in which reference TRBV25-1 and TRBJ2-4 provide the parts outside the CDR3, is EADIYQTPRYLVIGTGKKITLECSQTMGHDKMYWYQQDPGMELHLIHYSYGVNSTEKGDLSSESTVSRIRTEHFPLTLESARPSHTSQYLCAIWGHFGSKNIQYFGAGTRLSVL.

This chain joins TRBV7-3 and TRBJ2-7, with TRBD1 matching over 7 bases. Trimming cost V 3 bases and J 7 bases; bases outside gene matches: 12. Germline V lookup: CDR1 SGHTA, CDR2 FQGTGA. This CDR3 is built from 15 residues. The CDR3 DNA follows: TGTGCCAGCAGCTTGACCTTTGACAGGGTTGAGGAGCAGTACTTC. This encodes CASSLTFDRVEEQYF.

The CDR3 region has the DNA TGTGCCTGGAGTGGTCAGCCAAATTCACCCCTCCACTTT. Its translation: CAWSGQPNSPLHF. The rearrangement uses TRBV30 and TRBJ1-6; no definite D call. CDR3 length: 13 amino acids. V lost 1 base to trimming and J lost 7 bases, with 8 bases between them. Germline V lookup: CDR1 GTSNPN, CDR2 SVGIG (reference sequence).

The rearrangement joins TRBV4-3 to TRBJ1-4; the D is unclear. The CDR3 length is 16 residues. In germline, CDR1 is LGHNA, CDR2 YSLEER. V was trimmed by 4 bases and J by 4 bases, leaving 16 bases between them. The CDR3 spells CASSPVGSVGNEKLFF. DNA for the CDR3: TGCGCCAGCAGCCCGGTCGGTTCCGTCGGTAATGAAAAACTGTTTTTT.

The V gene is TRBV7-2, the J gene TRBJ1-6, with unresolved D. The V gene lost 2 bases and the J gene lost 9 bases, with 8 bases spanning the gap. This CDR3 comprises 13 residues. In germline, CDR1 is SGHTA, CDR2 FQGNSA. The CDR3: CASSLSLFSPLHF. Written as DNA, the CDR3 is TGTGCCAGCAGCTTATCCCTTTTTTCACCCCTCCACTTT.

In this sample, this clone turned up a few times. The chain links TRBV29-1 to TRBJ1-2; the D gene is possibly TRBD1 (6 bases). The V end lost 6 bases, the J end lost 6 bases, and 11 bases lay between the germline ends. The CDR3 runs to 11 residues. Germline loops: CDR1 SQVTM, CDR2 ANQGSEA. The CDR3 sequence: CSVGQNDGYTF. For the CDR3, the DNA is TGCAGCGTCGGACAGAACGATGGCTACACCTTC.

This chain joins TRBV15 and TRBJ2-1; maybe TRBD1 (5 bases). The V and J ends lost 0 bases and 5 bases respectively, with 14 bases between them. The CDR3 runs to 16 residues. CDR1 LNHNV and CDR2 YYDKDF come from the germline V gene (reference sequence). The CDR3 nucleotides are TGTGCCACCAGCAGAGAAGGGGCCCGAAGCAACAATGAGCAGTTCTTC. Its protein is CATSREGARSNNEQFF.

The gene calls are TRBV5-1 and TRBJ2-3; possibly TRBD2 for D (5 bases). Trimming cost V 4 bases and J 4 bases, with 10 bases left between them. The CDR3 has 13 residues. Germline V gene lookup returns CDR1 SGHRS and CDR2 YFSETQ. The DNA for the CDR3 is TGCGCCAGCAGCAGAGAGGGCCCAGATACGCAGTATTTT. Its protein product is CASSREGPDTQYF.

The chain is built from TRBV2 and TRBJ1-6; unclear D gene. V was trimmed by 4 bases and J by 5 bases, leaving 9 bases between them. Germline CDR1 and CDR2: SNHLY and FYNNEI. This CDR3 has 14 amino acids. In DNA, the CDR3 is TGTGCCAGCAGTGCGGACGGCGATAATTCACCCCTCCACTTT. Protein sequence: CASSADGDNSPLHF.

The rearrangement links TRBV9 to TRBJ2-1; 10 bases are shared with TRBD2. The germline V gene encodes CDR1 SGDLS and CDR2 YYNGEE. Trimming took 0 bases from V and 3 from J; bases not matched to a gene: 3. There are 16 residues in the CDR3. CDR3 region: CASSVVASGSYNEQFF. CDR3 nucleotides: TGTGCCAGCAGCGTAGTGGCTAGCGGGAGCTACAATGAGCAGTTCTTC.

This chain connects TRBV6-1 to TRBJ2-7, with 10 bases that match TRBD2. In germline, CDR1 is MNHNS, CDR2 SASEGT. This CDR3 region has 15 residues. V lost 1 base, J lost 0 bases, and 0 bases stayed unmatched. The CDR3 spells CASSEGTSGSYEQYF. The CDR3 DNA sequence: TGTGCCAGCAGTGAAGGGACTAGCGGCTCCTACGAGCAGTACTTC.